This T cell receptor (beta chain) was obtained from a study of shared clonotypes between healthy human individuals. Some clones are missing from TCRdb's copy, which holds only in-frame ones; the method was immunoSEQ multiplex PCR. The table records under 850,000 clones, 72% of them present only once. Trimming removed 2 bases at V and 5 bases at J, with 7 bases between. This CDR3 spans 12 amino acids. Looked up from germline, CDR1 is SGHAT and CDR2 is FQDESV (reference sequence). The study's findings and limits: The study found lower generation probabilities in non-shared clonotypes than in those shared by all four donors.

A note on this clone: The antigen is not known.

This clonotype was obtained from a woman between 25 and 40 years old in good health. Sequencing was performed on memory CD4+ T cells sorted from blood. Regarding subset: CD45RA-negative fraction. The chain couples TRBV11-1 to TRBJ2-7; unclear D gene. As DNA, the CDR3 is TGTGCCAGCAGCTTAAAATCCCACGAGCAGTACTTC. Protein: CASSLKSHEQYF.